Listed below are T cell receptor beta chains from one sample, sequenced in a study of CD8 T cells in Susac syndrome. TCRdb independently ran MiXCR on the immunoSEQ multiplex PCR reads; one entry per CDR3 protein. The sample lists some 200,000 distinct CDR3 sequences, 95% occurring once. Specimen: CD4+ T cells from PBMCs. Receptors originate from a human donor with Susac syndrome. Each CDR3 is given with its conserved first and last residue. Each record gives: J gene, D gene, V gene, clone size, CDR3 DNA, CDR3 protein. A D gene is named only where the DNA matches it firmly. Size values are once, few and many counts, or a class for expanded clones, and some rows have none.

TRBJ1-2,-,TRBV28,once,TGTGCCAGCAGTCTGCGCGCGAGGGATGGCTACACCTTC,CASSLRARDGYTF
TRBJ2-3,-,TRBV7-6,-,TGTGCCAGCAGCCAACGGCTGGATACGCAGTATTTT,CASSQRLDTQYF
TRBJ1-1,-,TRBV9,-,TGTGCCAGCAGCGTAGGAACGGTTATGAACACTGAAGCTTTCTTT,CASSVGTVMNTEAFF
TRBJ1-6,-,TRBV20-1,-,TGCAGTGCTAAGCTCGGGGATTCACCCCTCCACTTT,CSAKLGDSPLHF
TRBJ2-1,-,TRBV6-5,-,TGTGCCAGCAGGGTCGTGAGTGTCGAGAATGAGCAGTTCTTC,CASRVVSVENEQFF
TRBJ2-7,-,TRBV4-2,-,TGTGCCAGCAGCCAAGATACGAACAACGAGCAGTACTTC,CASSQDTNNEQYF
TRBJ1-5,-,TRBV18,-,TGTGCCAGCTCACCACCGGGTGGGCAGCCCCAGCATTTT,CASSPPGGQPQHF
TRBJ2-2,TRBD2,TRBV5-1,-,TGCGCCAGCAGCTTATCCGGGACTAGCGGAACCGGGGAGCTGTTTTTT,CASSLSGTSGTGELFF
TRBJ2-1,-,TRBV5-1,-,TGCGCCAGCAGCTTGAGAGCGGGTGGCGTGAGCTCCTACAATGAGCAGTTCTTC,CASSLRAGGVSSYNEQFF
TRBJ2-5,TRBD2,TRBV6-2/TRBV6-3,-,TGTGCCAGCAGTTACGCGGGGTTTGGTTACGGCGGGGAGGGGTCGGAGACCCAGTACTTC,CASSYAGFGYGGEGSETQYF
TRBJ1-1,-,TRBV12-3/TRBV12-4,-,TGTGCCAGCAGTTTAGACTTGGCCACTGAAGCTTTCTTT,CASSLDLATEAFF
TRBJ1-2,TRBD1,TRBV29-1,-,TGCAGCGTTGAAACGACAGGGGGCTATGGCTACACCTTC,CSVETTGGYGYTF
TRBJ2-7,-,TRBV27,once,TGTGCCAGCAGTTTAGCGGGGGCCGCCCCCTACGAGCAGTACTTC,CASSLAGAAPYEQYF
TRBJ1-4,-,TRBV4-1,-,TGCGCCAGCAGCCTGGTGGGAAAACTGTTTTTT,CASSLVGKLFF
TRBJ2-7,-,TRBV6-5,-,TGTGCCAGCAGTTCCAGGGCCCACGAGCAGTACTTC,CASSSRAHEQYF
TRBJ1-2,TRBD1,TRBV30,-,TGTGCCTGGAGTCGGGGACAGGGTATGGATGGCTACACCTTC,CAWSRGQGMDGYTF
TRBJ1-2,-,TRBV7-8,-,TGTGCCAGCAGCTTATCTCTGATTTATGGCTACACCTTC,CASSLSLIYGYTF
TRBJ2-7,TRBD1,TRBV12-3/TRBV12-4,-,TGTGCCAGCAGTTTAGGCGGGACAGGGTCCTACGAGCAGTACTTC,CASSLGGTGSYEQYF
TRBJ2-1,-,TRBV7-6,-,TGTGCTAGCAGCTTAGACGGCAGAGCCAACAATGAGCAGTTCTTC,CASSLDGRANNEQFF
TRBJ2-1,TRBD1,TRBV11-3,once,TGTGCCAGCAGCACGCGGGGACAGGGGATGAATGAGCAGTTCTTC,CASSTRGQGMNEQFF
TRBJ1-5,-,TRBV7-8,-,TGTGCCAGCAGCGGGAGACGGGGCAATCAGCCCCAGCATTTT,CASSGRRGNQPQHF
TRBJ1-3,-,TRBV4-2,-,TGTGCCAGCAGCGCCGGACAGACCTCTCCTGGAAACACCATATATTTT,CASSAGQTSPGNTIYF
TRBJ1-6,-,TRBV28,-,TGTGCCAGCAGTTTAACAGTTGTGAATTCACCCCTCCACTTT,CASSLTVVNSPLHF
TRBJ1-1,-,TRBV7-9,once,TGTGCCAGCAGCTTAGAGGATTGGGCTGAAGCTTTCTTT,CASSLEDWAEAFF
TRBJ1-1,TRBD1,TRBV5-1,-,TGCGCCAGCAGCTTTGGTACAGGGGGCTTGAACACTGAAGCTTTCTTT,CASSFGTGGLNTEAFF
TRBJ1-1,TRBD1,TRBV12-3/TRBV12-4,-,TGTGCCAGCAGTTTAGGGCAGGGGGCAGAGAACACTGAAGCTTTCTTT,CASSLGQGAENTEAFF
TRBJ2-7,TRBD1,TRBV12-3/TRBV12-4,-,TGTGCCAGCAGTAAATCACAGGGGGCGTTCAACGAGCAGTACTTC,CASSKSQGAFNEQYF
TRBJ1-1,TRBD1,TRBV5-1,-,TGCGCCAGCAGCTACGAGGGGGCGCGAGTCACTGAAGCTTTCTTT,CASSYEGARVTEAFF
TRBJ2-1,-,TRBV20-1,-,TGCAGTGCTAGGATACCCGGGACTGGCAATGAGCAGTTCTTC,CSARIPGTGNEQFF
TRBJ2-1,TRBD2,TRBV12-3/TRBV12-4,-,TGTGCCAGCAGGCAGCTAGCGGGGGGGTACAATGAGCAGTTCTTC,CASRQLAGGYNEQFF
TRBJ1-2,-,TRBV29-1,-,TGCAGCGTTGTTGGAGTTCTAGCGTATGGCTACACCTTC,CSVVGVLAYGYTF
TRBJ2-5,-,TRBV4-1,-,TGCGCCAGCAGCCAAGGGACAGCGAGAGAGACCCAGTACTTC,CASSQGTARETQYF
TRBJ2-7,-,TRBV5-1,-,TGCGCCAGCAGCCCCAGGGGGGGCGCTACCTACGAGCAGTACTTC,CASSPRGGATYEQYF
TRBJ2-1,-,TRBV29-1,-,TGCAGCGTTGTCCTAGGCAATGAGCAGTTCTTC,CSVVLGNEQFF
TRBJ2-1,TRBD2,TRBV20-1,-,TGCAGTGCTAACCCCGCCGGGACTAGCGGGGGGGCAAGTTTAAATGAGCAGTTCTTC,CSANPAGTSGGASLNEQFF
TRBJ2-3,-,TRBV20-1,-,TGCACTACACAGGGACAAGATACGCAGTATTTT,CTTQGQDTQYF
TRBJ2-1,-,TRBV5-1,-,TGCGCCAGCAGCTTGGGCTCGCCGGGGAACTCCTACAATGAGCAGTTCTTC,CASSLGSPGNSYNEQFF
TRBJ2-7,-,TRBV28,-,TGTGCCAGCAGTTCCCCCTACGAGCAGTACTTC,CASSSPYEQYF
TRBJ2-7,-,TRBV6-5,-,TGTGCCAGCACTCCTCGGGCATCTCCCTACGAGCAGTACTTC,CASTPRASPYEQYF
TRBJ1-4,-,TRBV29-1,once,TGCAGCGTTGCAGGTGAAAAACTGTTTTTT,CSVAGEKLFF
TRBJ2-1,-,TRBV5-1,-,TGCGCCAGCAGCTTGGTCGGGGACGTCTTTAATGAGCAGTTCTTC,CASSLVGDVFNEQFF
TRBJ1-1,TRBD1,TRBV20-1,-,TGCAGTGCTCGGGACAGGGCAGTAGGCACTGAAGCTTTCTTT,CSARDRAVGTEAFF
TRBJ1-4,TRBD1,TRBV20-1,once,TGCAGTGCTACCTATGGCACAGGGGCGAGGAATGAAAAACTGTTTTTT,CSATYGTGARNEKLFF
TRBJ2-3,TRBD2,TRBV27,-,TGTGCCAGCAGTTTACCAGCGGGGGGGCCCACAGATACGCAGTATTTT,CASSLPAGGPTDTQYF
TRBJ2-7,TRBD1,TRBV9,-,TGTGCCAGCAGCGTAGGCGACAGGGGAAGGCGCACCTACGAGCAGTACTTC,CASSVGDRGRRTYEQYF
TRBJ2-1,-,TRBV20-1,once,TGCAGTGCTAGGCAGACAGGGAGGATCAATGAGCAGTTCTTC,CSARQTGRINEQFF
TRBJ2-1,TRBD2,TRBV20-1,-,TGCAGTGCTAGAGAAGGACTAGCGGGGGCTCTCTGGCCCTACAATGAGCAGTTCTTC,CSAREGLAGALWPYNEQFF
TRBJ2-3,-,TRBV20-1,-,TGCAGTGCTAGTCAAGTCTCATCGACGGATACGCAGTATTTT,CSASQVSSTDTQYF
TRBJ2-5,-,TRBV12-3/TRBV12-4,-,TGTGCCAGCAGCAAAGATGGGGCTACGGAGACCCAGTACTTC,CASSKDGATETQYF